The 22 T cell receptor beta chains below come from one sample, sequenced in a study of cytomegalovirus exposure and HLA in healthy donors. Vbeta (60) and Jbeta (13) primers were used in the PCR. Only in-frame clones appear in the TCRdb table, and some are missing; sequencing was by immunoSEQ multiplex PCR. The data hold 130,000 to 150,000 clones, with 78% observed a single time. The sequencing input was PBMCs. The receptors were gathered from a male donor in good health and CMV-seronegative.

This chain joins TRBV6-6 and TRBJ1-5, with 7 bases aligning to TRBD1. This CDR3 region has 12 residues. V lost 7 bases, J lost 7 bases, and 4 bases stayed unmatched. The germline V gene has CDR1 MNHNY and CDR2 SVGAGI (reference sequence). In DNA form, the CDR3 reads TGTGCCAGCACCGACAGGGAACAGCCCCAGCATTTT. This encodes CASTDREQPQHF.

This clone has just a few counts. V gene TRBV29-1 combines with J gene TRBJ2-7; weak D call: TRBD2 (6 bases). V was shortened by 6 bases and J by 4 bases, with 16 bases between the two germline ends. The CDR3 consists of 13 residues. The germline V gene encodes CDR1 SQVTM and CDR2 ANQGSEA. The CDR3 DNA reads as TGCAGCGTCCTCGGGGGAACCTCATACGAGCAGTACTTC. This gives the protein CSVLGGTSYEQYF.

DNA for the CDR3: TGTGCCAGCAGCTTCGAACAGGGCGACTATGGCTACACCTTC. It encodes CASSFEQGDYGYTF. The V gene is TRBV5-6, the J gene TRBJ1-2, with D possibly TRBD1 on 6 matching bases. CDR1 is SGHDT and CDR2 is YYEEEE in the germline V gene. The ends were cut back, 2 bases at V and 3 bases at J, with 11 bases in the middle. The CDR3 is 14 amino acids.

The V call is TRBV18, the J call TRBJ1-1, with D possibly being TRBD1 (6 bases). From germline, CDR1 is KGHSH and CDR2 LQKENI. The CDR3 runs to 15 residues. V lost 2 bases and J lost 4, with 14 bases in between. The CDR3 nucleotides are TGTGCCAGCTCACCATTTGGGGGCGAGGGCACTGAAGCTTTCTTT. It is translated as CASSPFGGEGTEAFF.

This sequence joins TRBV30 and TRBJ1-2; the match to TRBD1 covers 9 bases. CDR1 GTSNPN and CDR2 SVGIG come from the germline V gene (reference sequence). The V gene end was trimmed by 1 base and the J gene end by 2 bases; junction bases not matched to a gene: 11. The CDR3 length is 17 residues. DNA for the CDR3: TGTGCCTGGAGTGACAGGGGGCGCCGGGTTCTAAACTATGGCTACACCTTC. Amino acids: CAWSDRGRRVLNYGYTF.

The chain combines TRBV30 with TRBJ1-1; TRBD1 matches at 7 bases. From germline, CDR1 is GTSNPN and CDR2 SVGIG (reference sequence). V lost 1 base to trimming and J lost 3 bases; unmatched junction nucleotides: 8. This CDR3 contains 15 residues. CDR3 nucleotides: TGTGCCTGGAGTGACCCTGGGCAGGGGGACACTGAAGCTTTCTTT. It codes for CAWSDPGQGDTEAFF. Variable domain in full (rest from reference TRBV30 and TRBJ1-1): SQTIHQWPATLVQPVGSPLSLECTVEGTSNPNLYWYRQAAGRGLQLLFYSVGIGQISSEVPQNLSASRPQDRQFILSSKKLLLSDSGFYLCAWSDPGQGDTEAFFGQGTRLTVV.

J is TRBJ2-3 and V is TRBV7-2; 10 nucleotides agree with TRBD2. CDR3 length: 15 amino acids. Per the germline V gene, CDR1 is SGHTA and CDR2 is FQGNSA. V shed 5 bases and J 1 base; nucleotides not matched to a gene: 3. The CDR3 sequence: CASSTSGIRTDTQYF. The CDR3 region has the DNA TGTGCCAGCAGCACTAGCGGGATCCGCACAGATACGCAGTATTTT.

On this clone itself: A junction end diverges from the germline sequence, so it may reflect a read error. The chain is built from TRBV2 and TRBJ2-7; TRBD2 matches at 7 bases. This CDR3 spans 12 amino acids. The V gene's germline CDR1 is SNHLY and CDR2 FYNNEI. CDR3 nucleotides: TGTGCCAGCAGCGAAGAAGCCGGGAGGCCATTATTC. Translating it yields CASSEEAGRPLF.

The chain joins TRBV5-4 to TRBJ2-3, with TRBD2 matching over 14 bases. Germline V gives CDR1 SGHNT, CDR2 YYREEE (reference sequence). V shed 3 bases, J shed 4 bases, and the junction held 7 bases outside the gene matches. This CDR3 comprises 17 residues. CDR3 DNA sequence: TGTGCCAGCAGCTATCGGACTAGCGGGAGGAGCGCAGATACGCAGTATTTT. Translation: CASSYRTSGRSADTQYF.

The chain carries TRBV2 and TRBJ2-2; 12 positions match TRBD2. The CDR3 is 14 amino acids. The germline V gene encodes CDR1 SNHLY and CDR2 FYNNEI. V shed 4 bases, J shed 7 bases, and the junction held 1 base outside the gene matches. The CDR3 spells CASSAGLAGGELFF. The CDR3 DNA is TGTGCCAGCAGTGCGGGACTAGCGGGCGGGGAGCTGTTTTTT.

The J gene is TRBJ1-1, the V gene TRBV18, with D tentatively TRBD1 (6 bases). CDR3 length: 13 residues. The germline V and J ends were trimmed by 4 bases and 10 bases, with 16 bases remaining between them. Germline loops: CDR1 KGHSH, CDR2 LQKENI. CDR3 amino acids: CASSLSGQPPAFF. The CDR3 DNA is TGTGCCAGCTCACTGTCCGGACAGCCGCCAGCTTTCTTT. The full variable domain, rest sourced from reference TRBV18 and TRBJ1-1, is NAGVMQNPRHLVRRRGQEARLRCSPMKGHSHVYWYRQLPEEGLKFMVYLQKENIIDESGMPKERFSAEFPKEGPSILRIQQVVRGDSAAYFCASSLSGQPPAFFGQGTRLTVV.

V and J are TRBV2 and TRBJ1-5, with 9 nucleotides matching TRBD1. Unmatched junction bases numbered 8, after V lost 4 bases and J lost 7 bases. The CDR3 is made up of 15 amino acids. The germline gives CDR1 SNHLY, CDR2 FYNNEI. The CDR3 region has the DNA TGTGCCAGCAGTGGGCCTACAGGGGGCGGACAGCCCCAGCATTTT. It codes for CASSGPTGGGQPQHF.

The rearrangement uses TRBV29-1 and TRBJ2-7; D is unresolved. Looked up from germline, CDR1 is SQVTM and CDR2 is ANQGSEA. Trimming took 0 bases from V and 1 from J, leaving 16 bases between them. The CDR3 runs to 16 residues. CDR3 DNA: TGCAGCGTTGAAGAGGAGACTGGCGACCGATCCTACGAGCAGTACTTC. It yields the protein CSVEEETGDRSYEQYF.

The chain couples TRBV19 to TRBJ2-6; 11 positions agree with TRBD1. The V gene end was trimmed by 5 bases and the J gene end by 0 bases; junction bases not matched to a gene: 9. The CDR3 is 19 residues long. CDR1 is LNHDA and CDR2 is SQIVND in the germline V gene (reference sequence). CDR3 residues: CASSAIAGTGGSGANVLTF. CDR3 nucleotide sequence: TGTGCCAGTAGTGCTATTGCCGGGACAGGGGGCTCTGGGGCCAACGTCCTGACTTTC. Full variable domain (remainder filled in from reference TRBV19 and TRBJ2-6): DGGITQSPKYLFRKEGQNVTLSCEQNLNHDAMYWYRQDPGQGLRLIYYSQIVNDFQKGDIAEGYSVSREKKESFPLTVTSAQKNPTAFYLCASSAIAGTGGSGANVLTFGAGSRLTVL.

The rearrangement joins TRBV6-5 to TRBJ2-5; the D gene is possibly TRBD1 (5 bases). The CDR3 covers 15 residues. In germline, CDR1 is MNHEY, CDR2 SVGAGI. V dropped 5 bases and J dropped 1 base, with 14 bases sitting between them. CDR3 sequence (DNA): TGTGCCAGCAGTGGACAAAACCTTTTCCAAGAGACCCAGTACTTC. Amino acid sequence: CASSGQNLFQETQYF.

The chain links TRBV19 to TRBJ1-4; D uncertain. V dropped 2 bases and J dropped 8 bases, with 15 bases sitting between them. Germline CDR1 and CDR2: LNHDA and SQIVND (reference sequence). CDR3 length equals 15 residues. The CDR3 DNA sequence: TGTGCCAGTAGTATACTGGAGGGATCGGGCGAAAAACTGTTTTTT. This codes for CASSILEGSGEKLFF.

The genes are TRBV6-5 and TRBJ1-1, with 7 bases fitting TRBD1. V lost 4 bases and J lost 4; bases outside the gene matches: 9. The CDR3 runs to 15 residues. CDR1 is MNHEY and CDR2 is SVGAGI in the germline V gene. The CDR3 DNA reads as TGTGCCAGCAGTTTTCAACAGGGGAAGGGCACTGAAGCTTTCTTT. Its protein product is CASSFQQGKGTEAFF.

This chain joins TRBV5-1 and TRBJ2-1; possible D gene TRBD2, 5 bases. Germline loops: CDR1 SGHRS, CDR2 YFSETQ. The germline V and J ends were trimmed by 0 bases and 10 bases, with 17 bases remaining between them. The CDR3 length is 15 residues. As DNA, the CDR3 is TGCGCCAGCAGCTTGGGGGCGGGTAACACGGGGGAGCAGTTCTTC. Translation: CASSLGAGNTGEQFF.

The chain is built from TRBV9 and TRBJ1-2; 8 bases map to TRBD1. Per germline, CDR1 SGDLS and CDR2 YYNGEE. This CDR3 spans 12 amino acids. After removal of 4 bases from V and 8 bases from J, the junction contained 4 bases not matched to a gene. The CDR3 region is CASSPWTGGYTF. The DNA for the CDR3 is TGTGCCAGCAGCCCTTGGACAGGGGGCTACACCTTC.

The chain has TRBV6-5 and TRBJ2-7; possible D gene TRBD1, 6 bases. The CDR3 is made up of 13 amino acids. Trimming cost V 6 bases and J 5 bases, with 14 bases left between them. Germline V gene data show CDR1 as MNHEY and CDR2 as SVGAGI. Written as DNA, the CDR3 is TGTGCCAGCAGCCGCACAGGGTCCCACGAGCAGTACTTC. Encoded protein: CASSRTGSHEQYF.

This chain links TRBV30 with TRBJ1-3; D unclear. The CDR3 is 15 residues long. The germline V and J ends were trimmed by 4 bases and 0 bases, with 13 bases remaining between them. Germline CDR1 reads GTSNPN; CDR2 reads SVGIG (reference sequence). CDR3 nucleotides: TGTGCCTGGACGGCAGGAACATTCTCTGGAAACACCATATATTTT. It yields the protein CAWTAGTFSGNTIYF.

V usage is TRBV27 and J usage is TRBJ1-5, with 8 nucleotides matching TRBD1. Germline assignment: CDR1 MNHEY and CDR2 SMNVEV (reference sequence). The CDR3 has 16 amino acids. V gave up 1 base and J gave up 7 bases; unmatched junction bases: 9. DNA of the CDR3: TGTGCCAGCAGTTTATATTACAGGGGGTCCCCCCAGCCCCAGCATTTT. This encodes CASSLYYRGSPQPQHF.